This TCR beta chain was recorded in a study of blood T cell repertoires in COVID-19. Sequencing was performed with immunoSEQ multiplex PCR; in TCRdb, only in-frame clones are kept and a portion is missing. The table records hundreds of thousands of clones, about 85% of them present only once. The germline CDR1 and CDR2 sequences are LNHNV and YYDKDF (reference sequence). This CDR3 is built from 16 residues. V trimming: 0 bases; J trimming: 10 bases; junction bases outside the gene matches: 8. The chain carries TRBV15 and TRBJ1-6; 8 bases agree with TRBD1. What was sequenced was peripheral blood. The sequence was obtained from a man younger than 35 with active or convalescent COVID-19. In DNA, the CDR3 is TGTGCCACCAGCAGAGAGTCGACAGGGGTGGGATCACCCCTCCACTTT. This translates into CATSRESTGVGSPLHF.